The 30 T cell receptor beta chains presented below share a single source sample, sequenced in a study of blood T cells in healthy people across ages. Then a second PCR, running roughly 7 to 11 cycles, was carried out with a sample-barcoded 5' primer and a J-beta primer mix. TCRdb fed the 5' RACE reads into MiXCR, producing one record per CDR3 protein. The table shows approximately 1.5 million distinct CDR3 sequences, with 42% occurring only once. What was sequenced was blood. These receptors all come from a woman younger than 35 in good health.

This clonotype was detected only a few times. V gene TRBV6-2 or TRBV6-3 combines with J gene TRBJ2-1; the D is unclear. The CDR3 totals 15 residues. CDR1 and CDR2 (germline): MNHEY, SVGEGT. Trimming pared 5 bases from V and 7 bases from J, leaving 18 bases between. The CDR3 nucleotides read TGTGCCAGCAGTCCTCGGGCCTTCCCGAGGAATGAGCAGTTCTTC. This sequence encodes CASSPRAFPRNEQFF.

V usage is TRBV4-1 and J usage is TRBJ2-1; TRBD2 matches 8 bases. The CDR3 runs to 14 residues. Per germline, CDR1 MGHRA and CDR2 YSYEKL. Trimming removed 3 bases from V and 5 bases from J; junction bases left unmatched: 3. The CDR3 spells CASSHLRGDNEQFF. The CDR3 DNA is TGCGCCAGCAGCCATCTGCGGGGGGACAATGAGCAGTTCTTC.

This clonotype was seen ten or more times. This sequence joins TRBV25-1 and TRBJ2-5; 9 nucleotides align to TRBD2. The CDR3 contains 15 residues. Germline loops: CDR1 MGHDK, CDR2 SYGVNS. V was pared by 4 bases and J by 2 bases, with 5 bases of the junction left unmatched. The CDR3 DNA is TGTGCCAGCAGTGGGTCTAGCGGGGAACAAGAGACCCAGTACTTC. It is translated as CASSGSSGEQETQYF.

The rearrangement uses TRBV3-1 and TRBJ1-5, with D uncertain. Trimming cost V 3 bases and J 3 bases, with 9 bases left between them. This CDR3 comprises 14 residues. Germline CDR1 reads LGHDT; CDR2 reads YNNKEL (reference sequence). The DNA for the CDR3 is TGTGCCAGCAGCCATTCAGGCGACAATCAGCCCCAGCATTTT. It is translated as CASSHSGDNQPQHF. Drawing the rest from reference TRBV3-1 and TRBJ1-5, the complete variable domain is DTAVSQTPKYLVTQMGNDKSIKCEQNLGHDTMYWYKQDSKKFLKIMFSYNNKELIINETVPNRFSPKSPDKAHLNLHINSLELGDSAVYFCASSHSGDNQPQHFGDGTRLSIL.

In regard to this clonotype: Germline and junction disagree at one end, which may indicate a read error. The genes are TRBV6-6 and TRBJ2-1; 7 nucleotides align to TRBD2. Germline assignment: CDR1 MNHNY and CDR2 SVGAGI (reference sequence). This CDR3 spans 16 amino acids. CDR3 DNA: TGTACCAGCAGTTATGGGTTGGAGCGGGGTACGAATGAGCAGTTCTTC. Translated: CTSSYGLERGTNEQFF.

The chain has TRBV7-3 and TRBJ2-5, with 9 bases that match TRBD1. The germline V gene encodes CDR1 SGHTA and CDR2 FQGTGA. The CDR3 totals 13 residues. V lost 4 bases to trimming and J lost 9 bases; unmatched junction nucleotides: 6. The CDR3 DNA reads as TGTGCCAGCAGCTCCCGGGACAGGGTGGCCCAGTACTTC. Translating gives CASSSRDRVAQYF.

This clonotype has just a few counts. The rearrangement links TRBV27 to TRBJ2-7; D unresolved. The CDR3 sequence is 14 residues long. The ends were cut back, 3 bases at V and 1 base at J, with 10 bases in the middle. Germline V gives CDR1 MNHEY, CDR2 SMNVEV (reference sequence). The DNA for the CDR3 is TGTGCCAGCAGTTTCCAATTGGGGTCCTACGAGCAGTACTTC. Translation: CASSFQLGSYEQYF.

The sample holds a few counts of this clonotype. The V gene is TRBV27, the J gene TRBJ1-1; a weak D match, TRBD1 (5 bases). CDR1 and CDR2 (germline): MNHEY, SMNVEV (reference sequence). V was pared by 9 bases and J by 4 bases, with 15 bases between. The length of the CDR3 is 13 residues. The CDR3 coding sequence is TGTGCCAGTGGTTTCAATGGGGGCACTGAAGCTTTCTTT. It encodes CASGFNGGTEAFF.

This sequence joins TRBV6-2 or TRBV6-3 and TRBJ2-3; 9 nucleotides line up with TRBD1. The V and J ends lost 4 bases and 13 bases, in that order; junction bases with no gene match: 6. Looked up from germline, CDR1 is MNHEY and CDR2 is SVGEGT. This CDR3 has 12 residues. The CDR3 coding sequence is TGTGCCAGCAGTTTCGGCGGGGACAGGGAGTATTTT. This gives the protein CASSFGGDREYF.

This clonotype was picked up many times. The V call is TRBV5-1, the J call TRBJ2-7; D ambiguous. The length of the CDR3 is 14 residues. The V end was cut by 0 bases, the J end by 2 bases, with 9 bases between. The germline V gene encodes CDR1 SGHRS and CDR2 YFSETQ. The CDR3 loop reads CASSLVVQPYEQYF. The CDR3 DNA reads TGCGCCAGCAGCTTGGTGGTACAGCCCTACGAGCAGTACTTC.

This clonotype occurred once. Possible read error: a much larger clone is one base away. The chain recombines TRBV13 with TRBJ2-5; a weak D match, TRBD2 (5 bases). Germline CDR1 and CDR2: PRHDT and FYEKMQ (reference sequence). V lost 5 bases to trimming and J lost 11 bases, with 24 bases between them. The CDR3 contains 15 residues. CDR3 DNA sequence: TGTGCCAGCAGCGAGGGCAGCAACTCCTACAATGAGCAGTACTTC. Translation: CASSEGSNSYNEQYF.

The chain's CDR3 is CASSLTSPGQGSTDTQYF. The CDR3 nucleotides are TGTGCCAGCAGCTTAACGTCTCCTGGTCAGGGCAGCACAGATACGCAGTATTTT. The rearrangement joins TRBV7-3 to TRBJ2-3; tentatively, D is TRBD1 (5 bases). Germline lookup yields CDR1 SGHTA and CDR2 FQGTGA. Trimming left V 0 bases short and J 0 bases short, with 16 bases between. The CDR3 runs 18 residues. Using reference TRBV7-3 and TRBJ2-3 for the parts outside the CDR3, the full variable domain is GAGVSQTPSNKVTEKGKYVELRCDPISGHTALYWYRQSLGQGPEFLIYFQGTGAADDSGLPNDRFFAVRPEGSVSTLKIQRTERGDSAVYLCASSLTSPGQGSTDTQYFGPGTRLTVL.

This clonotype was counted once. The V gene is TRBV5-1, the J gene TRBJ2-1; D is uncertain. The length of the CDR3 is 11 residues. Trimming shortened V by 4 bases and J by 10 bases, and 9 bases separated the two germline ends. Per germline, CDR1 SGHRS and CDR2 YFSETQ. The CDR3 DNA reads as TGCGCCAGCAGCGACAACTACGAGCAGTTCTTC. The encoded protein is CASSDNYEQFF.

DNA for the CDR3: TGTGCCAGCAGTTACGGGCTAGCGGGGGACACAGATACGCAGTATTTT. Translation gives CASSYGLAGDTDTQYF. The rearrangement uses TRBV6-2 or TRBV6-3 and TRBJ2-3; 10 bases align to TRBD2. V shed 2 bases and J 2 bases; nucleotides not matched to a gene: 4. This CDR3 has 16 residues. Per the germline V gene, CDR1 is MNHEY and CDR2 is SVGEGT.

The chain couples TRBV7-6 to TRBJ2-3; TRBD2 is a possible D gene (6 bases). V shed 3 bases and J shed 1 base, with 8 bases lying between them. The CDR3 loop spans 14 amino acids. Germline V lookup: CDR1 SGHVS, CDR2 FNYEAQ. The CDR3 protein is CASSFPGGTDTQYF. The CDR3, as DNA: TGTGCCAGCAGCTTCCCGGGAGGCACAGATACGCAGTATTTT.

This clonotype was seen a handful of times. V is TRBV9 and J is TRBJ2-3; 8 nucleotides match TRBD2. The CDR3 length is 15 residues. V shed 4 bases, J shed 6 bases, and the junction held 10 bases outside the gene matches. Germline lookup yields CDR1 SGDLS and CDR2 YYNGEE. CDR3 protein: CASSFSGGPWDTQYF. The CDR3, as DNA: TGTGCCAGCAGCTTCAGCGGGGGTCCATGGGATACGCAGTATTTT.

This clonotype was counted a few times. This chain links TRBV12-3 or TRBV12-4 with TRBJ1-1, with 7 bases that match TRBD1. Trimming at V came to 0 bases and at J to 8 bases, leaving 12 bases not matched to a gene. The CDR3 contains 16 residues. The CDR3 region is CASSLADRAGWTEAFF. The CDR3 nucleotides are TGTGCCAGCAGTTTAGCAGACAGGGCCGGTTGGACCGAAGCTTTCTTT.

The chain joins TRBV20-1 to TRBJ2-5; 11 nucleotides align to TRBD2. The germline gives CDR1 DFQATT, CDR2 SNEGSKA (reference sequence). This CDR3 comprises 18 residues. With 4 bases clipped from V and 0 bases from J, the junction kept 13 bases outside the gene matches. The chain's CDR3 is CSATPMGLAALYQETQYF. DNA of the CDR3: TGCAGTGCTACTCCAATGGGACTAGCGGCCTTGTACCAAGAGACCCAGTACTTC.

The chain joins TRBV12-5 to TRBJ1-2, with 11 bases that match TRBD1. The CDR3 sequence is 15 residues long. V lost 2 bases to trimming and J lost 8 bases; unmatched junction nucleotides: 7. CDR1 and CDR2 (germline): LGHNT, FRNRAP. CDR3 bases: TGTGCTAGTGGTTTGTTTGGACAGGGGGCGCGAGGCTACACCTTC. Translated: CASGLFGQGARGYTF. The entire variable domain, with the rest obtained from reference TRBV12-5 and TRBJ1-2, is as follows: DARVTQTPRHKVTEMGQEVTMRCQPILGHNTVFWYRQTMMQGLELLAYFRNRAPLDDSGMPKDRFSAEMPDATLATLKIQPSEPRDSAVYFCASGLFGQGARGYTFGSGTRLTVV.

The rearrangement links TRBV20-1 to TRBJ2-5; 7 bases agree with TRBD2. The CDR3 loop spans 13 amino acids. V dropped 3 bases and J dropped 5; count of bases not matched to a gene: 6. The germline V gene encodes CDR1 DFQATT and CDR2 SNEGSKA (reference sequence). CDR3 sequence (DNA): TGCAGTGCTAGCGGGAGGCGCCTGGAGACCCAGTACTTC. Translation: CSASGRRLETQYF.

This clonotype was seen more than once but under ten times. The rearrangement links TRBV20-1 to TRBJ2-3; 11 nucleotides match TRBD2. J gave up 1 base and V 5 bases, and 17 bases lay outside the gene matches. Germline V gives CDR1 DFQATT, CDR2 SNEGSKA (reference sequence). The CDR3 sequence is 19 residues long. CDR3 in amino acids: CSAPDTSGGATGGTDTQYF. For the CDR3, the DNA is TGCAGTGCTCCCGATACTAGCGGGGGCGCTACGGGGGGCACAGATACGCAGTATTTT.

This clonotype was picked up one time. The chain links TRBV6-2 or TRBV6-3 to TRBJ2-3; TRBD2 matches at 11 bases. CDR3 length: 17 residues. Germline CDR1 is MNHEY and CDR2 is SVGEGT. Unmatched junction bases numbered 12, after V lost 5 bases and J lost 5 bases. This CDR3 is CASSLLWRGTSGDTQYF. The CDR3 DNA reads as TGTGCCAGCAGTCTCCTGTGGCGGGGGACTAGCGGAGATACGCAGTATTTT.

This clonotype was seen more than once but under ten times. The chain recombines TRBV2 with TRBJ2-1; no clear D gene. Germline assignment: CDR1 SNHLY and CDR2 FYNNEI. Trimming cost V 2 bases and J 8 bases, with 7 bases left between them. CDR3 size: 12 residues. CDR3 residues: CASSEPPDEQFF. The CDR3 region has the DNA TGTGCCAGCAGTGAACCTCCAGATGAGCAGTTCTTC.

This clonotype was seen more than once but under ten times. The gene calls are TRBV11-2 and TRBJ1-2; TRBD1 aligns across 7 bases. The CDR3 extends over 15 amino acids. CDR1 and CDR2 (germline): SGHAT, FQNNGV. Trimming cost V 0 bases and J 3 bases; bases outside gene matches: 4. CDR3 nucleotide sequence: TGTGCCAGCAGCTTAGACCCGACAGGGTACTATGGCTACACCTTC. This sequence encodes CASSLDPTGYYGYTF.

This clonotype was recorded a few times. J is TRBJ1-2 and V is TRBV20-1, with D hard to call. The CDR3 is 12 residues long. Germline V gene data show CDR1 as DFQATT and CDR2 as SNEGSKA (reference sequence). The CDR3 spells CTARFGNYGYTF. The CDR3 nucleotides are TGCACCGCGCGGTTCGGGAACTATGGCTACACCTTC.

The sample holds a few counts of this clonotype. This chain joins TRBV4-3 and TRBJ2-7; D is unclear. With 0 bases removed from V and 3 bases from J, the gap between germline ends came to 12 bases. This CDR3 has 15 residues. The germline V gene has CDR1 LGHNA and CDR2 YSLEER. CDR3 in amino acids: CASSQDLIDYYEQYF. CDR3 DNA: TGCGCCAGCAGCCAAGATTTAATCGATTACTACGAGCAGTACTTC.

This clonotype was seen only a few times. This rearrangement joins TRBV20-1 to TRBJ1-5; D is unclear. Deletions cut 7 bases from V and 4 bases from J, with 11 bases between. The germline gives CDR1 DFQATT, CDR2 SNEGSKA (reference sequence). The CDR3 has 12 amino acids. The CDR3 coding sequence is TGCAGTGGCCAGCAGGCGAATCAGCCCCAGCATTTT. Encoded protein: CSGQQANQPQHF.

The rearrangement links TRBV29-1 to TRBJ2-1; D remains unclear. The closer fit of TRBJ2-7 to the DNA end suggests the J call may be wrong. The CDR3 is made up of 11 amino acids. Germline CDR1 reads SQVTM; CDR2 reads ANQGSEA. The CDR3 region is CSGQSYNEQYF. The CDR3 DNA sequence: TGCAGTGGCCAGTCCTACAATGAGCAGTACTTC.

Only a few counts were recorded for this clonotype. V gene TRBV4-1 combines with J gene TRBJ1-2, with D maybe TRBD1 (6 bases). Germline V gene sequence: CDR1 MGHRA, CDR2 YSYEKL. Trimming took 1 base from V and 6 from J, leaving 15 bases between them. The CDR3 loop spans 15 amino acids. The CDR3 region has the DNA TGCGCCAGCAGCCAAGCTGCAGGGGTTATGGATGGCTACACCTTC. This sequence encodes CASSQAAGVMDGYTF.

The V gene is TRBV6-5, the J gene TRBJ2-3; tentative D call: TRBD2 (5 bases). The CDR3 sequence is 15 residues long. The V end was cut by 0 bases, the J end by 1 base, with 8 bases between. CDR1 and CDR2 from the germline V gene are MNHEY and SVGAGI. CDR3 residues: CASSYSFGGTDTQYF. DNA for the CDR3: TGTGCCAGCAGTTACTCGTTCGGGGGCACAGATACGCAGTATTTT.